These 6 T cell receptor beta chains came from one sample sequenced in a study of OX40 agonist ivuxolimab in advanced cancers. Measured with immunoSEQ multiplex PCR; TCRdb has only the in-frame clones, and not every one. The sample yields approximately 20,000 clones, around 77% seen once. The sequencing used CD4+ or CD8+ T cells sorted from blood, collected in a trial of the OX40 agonist ivuxolimab. All receptors derive from an adult with an advanced solid tumor such as melanoma, head and neck, liver or kidney cancer.

V gene TRBV6-6 combines with J gene TRBJ1-1; no clear D. This CDR3 has 15 residues. V gave up 5 bases and J gave up 1 base, with 14 bases separating them. Germline CDR1 is MNHNY and CDR2 is SVGAGI (reference sequence). Here the CDR3 reads CASSHPGSKNTEAFF. The CDR3 DNA follows: TGTGCCAGCAGTCATCCCGGGTCTAAGAACACTGAAGCTTTCTTT.

The CDR3 region is CASSQDLGNTNTEAFF. The CDR3 region has the DNA TGCGCCAGCAGCCAAGATTTGGGCAACACAAACACTGAAGCTTTCTTT. The chain uses TRBV4-1 and TRBJ1-1; D is undetermined. This CDR3 contains 16 residues. The V gene lost 0 bases and the J gene lost 2 bases, with 13 bases spanning the gap. Germline V gene lookup returns CDR1 MGHRA and CDR2 YSYEKL.

V usage is TRBV18 and J usage is TRBJ1-2; D not certain. This CDR3 has 13 amino acids. The V and J ends lost 1 base and 7 bases respectively, with 10 bases between them. CDR1 is KGHSH, CDR2 LQKENI, per germline. The CDR3 is CASSPQADGGYTF. For the CDR3, the DNA is TGTGCCAGCTCACCACAGGCCGACGGTGGCTACACCTTC.

The genes are TRBV6-1 and TRBJ2-7, with D perhaps matching TRBD1 (6 bases). The V and J ends lost 5 bases and 3 bases respectively, with 8 bases between them. Germline CDR1 is MNHNS and CDR2 is SASEGT. There are 12 residues in the CDR3. For the CDR3, the DNA is TGTGCCAGCAGTTGGACAGACTACGAGCAGTACTTC. It is translated as CASSWTDYEQYF.

The V call is TRBV18, the J call TRBJ1-3; D remains unclear. Trimming shortened V by 0 bases and J by 0 bases, and 15 bases separated the two germline ends. Germline values: CDR1 KGHSH, CDR2 LQKENI. This CDR3 comprises 18 residues. The DNA of the CDR3 is TGTGCCAGCTCACCACCAGTCTGGACGCTCGTCTCTGGAAACACCATATATTTT. This encodes CASSPPVWTLVSGNTIYF.

The CDR3 spells CASSPTGAEAFF. In nucleotides, the CDR3 is TGTGCCAGCAGCCCAACAGGGGCTGAAGCTTTCTTT. The rearrangement joins TRBV11-2 to TRBJ1-1, with 7 nucleotides matching TRBD1. Trimming took 5 bases from V and 6 from J; bases not matched to a gene: 3. Germline V lookup: CDR1 SGHAT, CDR2 FQNNGV. CDR3 size: 12 residues.